Listed below are T cell receptor beta chains from one sample, sequenced in a study of OX40 agonist ivuxolimab in advanced cancers. Sequencing was performed with immunoSEQ multiplex PCR; in TCRdb, only in-frame clones are kept and a portion is missing. The table includes some 99,000 clones, around 90% detected once. The sample consisted of CD4+ or CD8+ T cells sorted from blood, taken in a trial of the OX40 agonist ivuxolimab. The source of these receptors is an adult with an advanced solid tumor such as melanoma, head and neck, liver or kidney cancer. The CDR3 runs from the conserved cysteine through the conserved F or W. The order of the fields is D gene, J gene, V gene, clone size, CDR3 DNA, CDR3 protein. D genes are given only for firm matches. Clone size is not always given. Where it is, it says once, few, many or a class for expanded clones.

>NA|TRBJ2-3|TRBV10-2|NA
TGCGCCAGCAGTGATGGGACAGATACGCAGTATTTT
CASSDGTDTQYF
>NA|TRBJ1-5|TRBV23-1|NA
TGCGCCACCGACCCCAGTGAAGCTTGGCAGCCCCAGCATTTT
CATDPSEAWQPQHF
>TRBD2|TRBJ2-7|TRBV9|NA
TGTGCCAGCAGCGCCCCGGAGGGAGGGCCCTCGTACGAGCAGTACTTC
CASSAPEGGPSYEQYF
>NA|TRBJ2-7|TRBV30|NA
TGTGCCTGGAATCAATGGGGGGTAGCGGCAACCTACGAGCAGTACTTC
CAWNQWGVAATYEQYF
>TRBD1|TRBJ1-1|TRBV7-8|NA
TGTGCCAGCAGCTTCATACAGGGGGACACTGAAGCTTTCTTT
CASSFIQGDTEAFF
>NA|TRBJ1-4|TRBV28|NA
TGTGCCAGCAGCCCCCGCAGGGGCCGAAGGAAACTGTTTTTT
CASSPRRGRRKLFF
>TRBD1|TRBJ1-1|TRBV7-8|NA
TGTGCCAGCAGCCCCCAGGGACAGGGGCGGAACACTGAAGCTTTCTTT
CASSPQGQGRNTEAFF
>NA|TRBJ1-2|TRBV7-6|NA
TGTGCCAGCAGCACCTCTGGGGGTGGGATGAACTATGGCTACACCTTC
CASSTSGGGMNYGYTF
>NA|TRBJ2-7|TRBV14|once
TGTGCCAGCAGTCTTACTGGGGAGCAGTACTTC
CASSLTGEQYF
>NA|TRBJ1-1|TRBV5-1|NA
TGCGCCAGCAGCTTCTTCGGCAGGGGCAACACTGAAGCTTTCTTT
CASSFFGRGNTEAFF
>TRBD2|TRBJ2-2|TRBV5-1|NA
TGCGCCAGCAGCTTGGCCCCTAGCGGGAACACCGGGGAGCTGTTTTTT
CASSLAPSGNTGELFF
>NA|TRBJ2-5|TRBV5-1|NA
TGCGCCAGCAGCCCTGGAGTCGAGACCCAGTACTTC
CASSPGVETQYF
>TRBD1|TRBJ1-2|TRBV28|NA
TGTGCCAGCAGTTTTGACAGGGGGAATCCATATGGCTACACCTTC
CASSFDRGNPYGYTF
>TRBD1|TRBJ1-1|TRBV19|NA
TGTGCCAGTAGTATCGACAGGGACCTTGAAGCTTTCTTT
CASSIDRDLEAFF
>TRBD1|TRBJ2-1|TRBV6-5|NA
TGTGCCAGCAGTTCCCCCGGGACAGCCTCCTACAATGAGCAGTTCTTC
CASSSPGTASYNEQFF
>NA|TRBJ1-3|TRBV30|NA
TGTGCCTGGACAGGGACTGGAAACACCATATATTTT
CAWTGTGNTIYF
>NA|TRBJ2-7|TRBV10-3|NA
TGTGCCATCAGTGACGCTGAACCCTACGAGCAGTACTTC
CAISDAEPYEQYF
>TRBD2|TRBJ2-1|TRBV19|NA
TGTGCCAGTACGGGAGGGACTAGCGGGAGTGGTTACAATGAGCAGTTCTTC
CASTGGTSGSGYNEQFF
>TRBD1|TRBJ1-1|TRBV30|NA
TGTGCCTGGAGGCCGGGACAGCAGAACACTGAAGCTTTCTTT
CAWRPGQQNTEAFF
>TRBD1|TRBJ1-1|TRBV28|NA
TGTGCCAGCAGTTCCGGACAGGCAGTGAACACTGAAGCTTTCTTT
CASSSGQAVNTEAFF
>TRBD2|TRBJ2-3|TRBV4-2|NA
TGTGCCAGCAGTCGGACTAGCGGGAGGGATACGCAGTATTTT
CASSRTSGRDTQYF
>NA|TRBJ2-7|TRBV7-2|NA
TGTGCCAGCAGCTTAATCTACGAGCAGTACTTC
CASSLIYEQYF